Shown below are 6 T cell receptor beta chains from a single sample sequenced in a study of yellow fever vaccine responses in identical twins. TCRdb independently ran MiXCR on the RT-PCR reads; one entry per CDR3 protein. The data hold roughly 2,000 distinct CDR3 sequences, with less than 85% observed a single time. Sequenced material: T cells from blood (PBMCs), unsorted or a sorted subset (not recorded which), taken before or after yellow fever vaccination (not recorded which). All receptors come from a woman younger than 35 who received the yellow fever vaccine.

The chain has TRBV7-3 and TRBJ2-7; 8 nucleotides agree with TRBD1. V lost 2 bases and J lost 6; bases outside the gene matches: 9. CDR1 and CDR2 (germline): SGHTA, FQGTGA. The CDR3 has 15 amino acids. The CDR3 protein is CASSLHRQGRGEQYF. CDR3 DNA: TGTGCCAGCAGCTTACACAGACAGGGGAGAGGCGAGCAGTACTTC.

This clonotype has just a few counts. The V call is TRBV20-1, the J call TRBJ2-1, with D uncertain. The germline gives CDR1 DFQATT, CDR2 SNEGSKA (reference sequence). With 1 base removed from V and 9 bases from J, the gap between germline ends came to 13 bases. This CDR3 is 13 amino acids long. The DNA for the CDR3 is TGCAGTGCTAGAGCCCTTACTCTGGCTGAGCAGTTCTTC. Translated: CSARALTLAEQFF.

The chain couples TRBV18 to TRBJ1-6; no reliable D call. Trimming cost V 2 bases and J 6 bases, with 11 bases left between them. The CDR3 sequence is 15 residues long. Germline assignment: CDR1 KGHSH and CDR2 LQKENI. The CDR3 DNA is TGTGCCAGCTCACCAGAGGGATCGCCTAATTCACCCCTCCACTTT. Its protein is CASSPEGSPNSPLHF. Looking up the rest from reference TRBV18 and TRBJ1-6 gives the full variable domain: NAGVMQNPRHLVRRRGQEARLRCSPMKGHSHVYWYRQLPEEGLKFMVYLQKENIIDESGMPKERFSAEFPKEGPSILRIQQVVRGDSAAYFCASSPEGSPNSPLHFGNGTRLTVT.

The chain has TRBV2 and TRBJ1-6; tentative D call: TRBD1 (5 bases). Germline lookup yields CDR1 SNHLY and CDR2 FYNNEI. This CDR3 region has 13 residues. Trimming took 6 bases from V and 6 from J, leaving 9 bases between them. CDR3 sequence reads: CASRRDGNSPLHF. The DNA of the CDR3 is TGTGCCAGCAGAAGGGACGGTAATTCACCCCTCCACTTT.

V and J are TRBV12-3 or TRBV12-4 and TRBJ1-1; 7 bases fit TRBD1. There are 12 residues in the CDR3. With 5 bases clipped from V and 3 bases from J, the junction kept 0 bases outside the gene matches. The CDR3 reads CASSQGDTEAFF. CDR3 coding DNA: TGTGCCAGCAGTCAGGGGGACACTGAAGCTTTCTTT.

The V gene is TRBV18, the J gene TRBJ2-1; 15 bases match TRBD2. The CDR3 totals 18 residues. Germline loops: CDR1 KGHSH, CDR2 LQKENI. The junction had 7 bases not matched to a gene; V was cut back by 3 bases and J by 4 bases. The CDR3 reads CASSPGTSGGPLYNEQFF. CDR3 bases: TGTGCCAGCTCACCCGGGACTAGCGGGGGGCCTCTATACAATGAGCAGTTCTTC.